The source of this TCR beta chain is a study of Ad26.COV2.S vaccination and SARS-CoV-2 variants (dated by TCRdb to the early 2020s). At the level of the whole study: Donors in the vaccine arm were drawn from COV1001, a multicentre, randomized, double-blind, placebo-controlled phase I-IIa trial testing Ad26.COV2.S in healthy adults. Ad26.COV2.S was given intramuscularly at 5x10^10 or 1x10^11 viral particles, as a single shot or as two shots 56 days apart. The specificity and breadth of SARS-CoV-2-reactive T cell receptors after Ad26.COV2.S vaccination were assessed by TCRbeta repertoire sequencing. A total of roughly 30 samples were included in the TCR-sequenced set, comprising 19 Ad26.COV2.S vaccine recipients, 5 placebo recipients and 8 SARS-CoV-2 convalescent individuals. Trial participants were randomized into five groups of five: low-dose or high-dose Ad26.COV2.S given once or twice, or placebo on both occasions. Blinding of investigators to trial group allocation was maintained during experiments and outcome assessment. Points the paper makes about the study in general: The study was not powered for comparison of responses between vaccine doses or regimens. Comparable non-spike TCR breadth was observed between vaccine and placebo recipients, consistent with only spike being contained in the vaccine. Higher spike-specific TCR breadth was observed in Ad26.COV2.S recipients than in placebo recipients (P = 0.0014). According to the authors, total T cell responses may have been underestimated by the TCR breadth and depth analyses. Substantial breadth of spike-specific CD8+ and CD4+ T cell responses was reported after vaccination.

Taken with the paper, the label for treatment or condition translates to: some 19 received Ad26.COV2.S at low or high dose, single or two shots; 5 received placebo; per-sample allocation not given. For vaccine and placebo recipients, the sequenced repertoires came from samples collected on day 63 after the first injection. Cohort 1b enrolled some 25 adults aged 18-55 years at a single site in Boston, USA, between 29 July and 7 August 2020. Ad26.COV2.S was a replication-incompetent adenovirus type 26 vector that expressed a prefusion-stabilized SARS-CoV-2 spike protein derived from the original Wuhan strain. Based on the germline V gene, the CDR1 and CDR2 sequences are SGDLS and YYNGEE. V was cut back by 0 bases and J by 2 bases, leaving a gap of 12 bases between them. Inclusive of the bounding cysteine and phenylalanine, the CDR3 is 15 residues long. Just CDR3 DNA is preserved here, 45 bases in frame from base 1.

Details on this clone: The clone's antigen remains unknown. The sample holds no much larger clone one base away, and base qualities are not on file.

TCRbeta CDR3 regions were sequenced with the immunoSEQ Assay. After extraction, genomic DNA underwent amplification by bias-controlled multiplex PCR, followed by high-throughput sequencing. Per the authors' processing: Collapsing and filtering of sequences were performed to quantify the absolute abundance of each unique TCRbeta CDR3 region. T cell fraction was estimated by normalization of TCRbeta template counts to usable DNA, with usable DNA being measured through amplification of reference genes present in all nucleated cells. Repertoire TCRs were annotated as SARS-CoV-2-specific when V gene, CDR3 amino acid sequence and J gene were exactly matched to a known reactive TCR set. The reference SARS-CoV-2 TCR set came from MIRA and was filtered for enrichment in COVID-19-positive ImmuneCODE repertoires, removing public or cross-reactive TCRs. Drawing on the MIRA antigens, annotated TCRs were analysed further at the level of specific ORF or position within ORF. Breadth was defined as annotated unique rearrangements over total unique productive rearrangements; depth was the summed frequency of those rearrangements. Two-sided Wilcoxon rank-sum tests were applied when comparing TCR breadth between groups. TCRdb mirrors the immuneACCESS table, restricted to in-frame sequences. Some clones are absent from its copies; in checked studies, under half trace to an unresolved V gene, and the reason for the others is unknown. V and J calls plus clone size are reproduced from that table; the DNA served to infer D and trimming. The table for this sample lists 510,000 or so clones; around 85% of them were counted only once. Roughly 13% of the sample goes to the ten largest clones.

This TCR derives from a person between 18 and 60 years old who received the Ad26.COV2.S COVID-19 vaccine or a placebo. The sequence joins TRBV9 to TRBJ2-7; a weak D assignment points to TRBD2 (6 bases agree). Sequenced material: peripheral blood, taken in a trial of Ad26.COV2.S vaccine versus placebo. The nucleotide sequence is given as TGTGCCAGCAGCGTAGAGGTGGGAGGCCCCTACGAGCAGTACTTC. It is translated as CASSVEVGGPYEQYF.